Listed here are 30 T cell receptor beta chains from one sample, sequenced in a study of cytomegalovirus exposure and HLA in healthy donors. Clones were sequenced by immunoSEQ multiplex PCR, and TCRdb holds only the in-frame ones, with some missing. The repertoire holds around 150,000 clones, with 70% to 85% as singletons. The material sequenced was PBMCs. Receptors originate from a man aged 30-40 years in good health and CMV-seropositive.

This chain connects TRBV6-1 to TRBJ1-3; the D is unclear. The CDR3 runs 15 residues. V lost 3 bases to trimming and J lost 1 base, with 10 bases between them. Germline V gives CDR1 MNHNS, CDR2 SASEGT. CDR3 nucleotides: TGTGCCAGCAGTGAGAGGTCATCATCTGGAAACACCATATATTTT. As protein: CASSERSSSGNTIYF.

The V and J genes are TRBV11-2 and TRBJ2-7, with D possibly TRBD1 on 5 matching bases. Germline V CDR1 and CDR2: SGHAT, FQNNGV. The CDR3 spans 14 residues. The V end lost 5 bases, the J end lost 4 bases, and 15 bases lay between the germline ends. CDR3 region: CASSPRQGPYEQYF. The CDR3 DNA sequence: TGTGCCAGCAGCCCCCGGCAGGGCCCTTACGAGCAGTACTTC. Filled out from reference TRBV11-2 and TRBJ2-7, the complete variable domain reads EAGVAQSPRYKIIEKRQSVAFWCNPISGHATLYWYQQILGQGPKLLIQFQNNGVVDDSQLPKDRFSAERLKGVDSTLKIQPAKLEDSAVYLCASSPRQGPYEQYFGPGTRLTVT.

The chain employs TRBV7-3 and TRBJ1-2; TRBD1 matches 8 bases. This CDR3 is built from 15 residues. Germline CDR1 is SGHTA and CDR2 is FQGTGA. Unmatched junction bases numbered 11, after V lost 5 bases and J lost 6 bases. CDR3 sequence (DNA): TGTGCCAGCAGCCCGCAGGGGGCCAGTTGGAATGGCTACACCTTC. Translating it yields CASSPQGASWNGYTF.

The chain joins TRBV10-3 to TRBJ2-1; 8 bases line up with TRBD1. Trimming removed 6 bases from V and 8 bases from J; junction bases left unmatched: 9. The CDR3 runs to 14 residues. Per germline, CDR1 ENHRY and CDR2 SYGVKD. The CDR3, as DNA: TGTGCCATCAGCCAGGACAGGGCGGGCGATGAGCAGTTCTTC. Encoded protein: CAISQDRAGDEQFF.

This clone appeared a single time. The chain recombines TRBV6-1 with TRBJ1-1; D is possibly TRBD1 (5 bases). Trimming cost V 8 bases and J 4 bases, with 8 bases left between them. CDR1 and CDR2 (germline): MNHNS, SASEGT. The CDR3 runs to 11 residues. The CDR3, as DNA: TGTGCCAGCTCAGGGCGCACTGAAGCTTTCTTT. This translates into CASSGRTEAFF.

This clone was picked up one time. V and J are TRBV5-1 and TRBJ2-5; 11 bases are a match to TRBD1. V shed 0 bases, J shed 4 bases, and the junction held 2 bases outside the gene matches. Germline V gene sequence: CDR1 SGHRS, CDR2 YFSETQ. The CDR3 is 15 residues long. The CDR3 nucleotides read TGCGCCAGCAGCTTGGGGACAGGGGGCAGAGAGACCCAGTACTTC. Translated: CASSLGTGGRETQYF.

The genes are TRBV5-1 and TRBJ1-2; 9 nucleotides agree with TRBD1. Trimming cost V 4 bases and J 4 bases; bases outside gene matches: 8. The CDR3 has 15 amino acids. Germline values: CDR1 SGHRS, CDR2 YFSETQ. The CDR3 DNA sequence: TGCGCCAGCAGCCCTAGACAGGGGGATGGCTATGGCTACACCTTC. This sequence encodes CASSPRQGDGYGYTF.

The chain combines TRBV4-2 with TRBJ2-2; 12 positions match TRBD2. With 4 bases clipped from V and 6 bases from J, the junction kept 6 bases outside the gene matches. The germline gives CDR1 LGHNA, CDR2 YNFKEQ. The CDR3 length is 16 residues. CDR3 nucleotides: TGTGCCAGCAGCCCGACTAGCGGGAGAATGGCCGGGGAGCTGTTTTTT. Protein sequence: CASSPTSGRMAGELFF.

This clone was seen just once. The chain recombines TRBV19 with TRBJ2-1; TRBD2 aligns across 11 bases. V trimming: 3 bases; J trimming: 7 bases; junction bases outside the gene matches: 17. CDR1 LNHDA and CDR2 SQIVND come from the germline V gene (reference sequence). The CDR3 is 19 amino acids. The chain's CDR3 is CASSIRPIIAGGPGNEQFF. The CDR3 region has the DNA TGTGCCAGTAGTATTCGCCCCATTATAGCGGGAGGGCCCGGGAATGAGCAGTTCTTC.

This clone occurred a few times. This chain links TRBV9 with TRBJ2-3; the D is unclear. Trimming shortened V by 4 bases and J by 4 bases, and 10 bases separated the two germline ends. Germline CDR1 is SGDLS and CDR2 is YYNGEE. The CDR3 length is 13 residues. The CDR3 protein is CASSRGPPDTQYF. For the CDR3, the DNA is TGTGCCAGCAGCAGAGGCCCCCCAGATACGCAGTATTTT.

CDR3 sequence: CASSIGLPPLMQFF. CDR3 DNA: TGTGCCAGTAGTATAGGACTACCCCCTTTGATGCAGTTCTTC. The rearrangement uses TRBV19 and TRBJ2-1; D is possibly TRBD2 (5 bases). The CDR3 runs 14 residues. Trimming removed 1 base from V and 12 bases from J, with 16 bases in between. Germline CDR1 LNHDA, CDR2 SQIVND (reference sequence).

The V and J genes are TRBV6-1 and TRBJ1-3; 10 bases match TRBD1. The germline V gene encodes CDR1 MNHNS and CDR2 SASEGT. V trimming: 7 bases; J trimming: 3 bases; junction bases outside the gene matches: 3. This CDR3 is 14 amino acids long. CDR3 region: CASKTGGFGNTIYF. The CDR3 DNA follows: TGTGCCAGCAAGACAGGGGGCTTTGGAAACACCATATATTTT.

The chain couples TRBV7-2 to TRBJ2-1; weak D call: TRBD1 (5 bases). V shed 1 base and J shed 15 bases, with 10 bases lying between them. The germline V gene has CDR1 SGHTA and CDR2 FQGNSA. The CDR3 runs to 11 residues. CDR3 sequence: CASSLGTYAFF. DNA for the CDR3: TGTGCCAGCAGCTTAGGGACATACGCGTTCTTC.

This chain uses TRBV9 with TRBJ2-7, with 8 bases lining up with TRBD1. Germline V gene data show CDR1 as SGDLS and CDR2 as YYNGEE. J was trimmed by 5 bases and V by 0 bases; bases with no gene match: 4. This CDR3 spans 14 amino acids. The DNA for the CDR3 is TGTGCCAGCAGCGTAGGACAGGGGAGAAACGAGCAGTACTTC. As protein: CASSVGQGRNEQYF.

V usage is TRBV19 and J usage is TRBJ1-5; D is ambiguous. This CDR3 region has 14 residues. Germline V gene data show CDR1 as LNHDA and CDR2 as SQIVND (reference sequence). V was cut by 1 base and J by 7 bases, with 11 bases left in between. The CDR3 sequence is CASSIASPRQPQHF. The DNA for the CDR3 is TGTGCCAGTAGTATAGCTTCACCGCGGCAGCCCCAGCATTTT.

V and J are TRBV19 and TRBJ1-5; perhaps TRBD1 as D (6 bases). The CDR3 loop spans 14 amino acids. V gave up 9 bases and J gave up 0 bases, with 12 bases separating them. Germline-derived CDR1 and CDR2 are LNHDA and SQIVND (reference sequence). The CDR3 DNA reads TGTGCCAGCGACAGGTTGTATAGCAATCAGCCCCAGCATTTT. Its protein is CASDRLYSNQPQHF.

This chain uses TRBV25-1 with TRBJ1-4, with D possibly matching TRBD1 (5 bases). The CDR3 is 15 amino acids. Trimming stripped 0 bases from V and 6 bases from J, with 11 bases between. The germline V gene encodes CDR1 MGHDK and CDR2 SYGVNS. The DNA of the CDR3 is TGTGCCAGCAGTGAATATCAGGGATGGGATGAAAAACTGTTTTTT. This encodes CASSEYQGWDEKLFF.

The chain couples TRBV7-8 to TRBJ1-2; D unresolved. V was clipped by 1 base and J by 5 bases, with 11 bases between them. Per germline, CDR1 SGHVS and CDR2 FQNEAQ. The CDR3 sequence is 14 residues long. The CDR3 loop reads CASSLGGFHYGYTF. As DNA, the CDR3 is TGTGCCAGCAGCTTAGGAGGTTTCCATTATGGCTACACCTTC.

The chain joins TRBV5-6 to TRBJ2-7, with 8 bases lining up with TRBD2. V was pared by 2 bases and J by 3 bases, with 4 bases of the junction left unmatched. Germline CDR1 is SGHDT and CDR2 is YYEEEE. The CDR3 totals 14 residues. CDR3 nucleotide sequence: TGTGCCAGCAGCTTTATGAGCGGGGGCTACGAGCAGTACTTC. It yields the protein CASSFMSGGYEQYF.

This clone came up a few times. V and J are TRBV4-1 and TRBJ2-3; 9 nucleotides line up with TRBD1. CDR1 and CDR2 (germline): MGHRA, YSYEKL. After removal of 4 bases from V and 3 bases from J, the junction contained 2 bases not matched to a gene. The CDR3 length is 14 residues. DNA for the CDR3: TGCGCCAGCAGCCTAGGACAGGGGACAGATACGCAGTATTTT. Its protein is CASSLGQGTDTQYF.

The genes are TRBV5-6 and TRBJ1-2; D call uncertain. The germline V gene encodes CDR1 SGHDT and CDR2 YYEEEE. V lost 2 bases and J 8 bases, leaving 13 bases between the germline ends. The CDR3 has 13 residues. The chain's CDR3 is CASSLYPERGYTF. The CDR3 coding sequence is TGTGCCAGCAGCTTATATCCGGAGAGGGGCTACACCTTC.

The chain employs TRBV18 and TRBJ2-7, with 7 bases fitting TRBD2. Trimming at V came to 3 bases and at J to 1 base, leaving 3 bases not matched to a gene. Germline V CDR1 and CDR2: KGHSH, LQKENI. The CDR3 runs to 14 residues. Written as DNA, the CDR3 is TGTGCCAGCTCACCGTCGGGGGGTTCCTACGAGCAGTACTTC. Protein: CASSPSGGSYEQYF.

The V call is TRBV4-2, the J call TRBJ1-1, with 7 bases matching TRBD1. This CDR3 has 16 residues. V dropped 0 bases and J dropped 8; count of bases not matched to a gene: 12. The germline V gene has CDR1 LGHNA and CDR2 YNFKEQ. The CDR3 loop reads CASSQDSARAQGEAFF. DNA of the CDR3: TGTGCCAGCAGCCAAGATTCAGCCCGAGCACAGGGGGAAGCTTTCTTT.

This clone was seen only a few times. The chain recombines TRBV18 with TRBJ2-7; TRBD1 aligns across 7 bases. The germline gives CDR1 KGHSH, CDR2 LQKENI. There are 13 residues in the CDR3. V was pared by 6 bases and J by 4 bases, with 6 bases of the junction left unmatched. CDR3 amino acids: CASSPGTAYEQYF. CDR3 DNA: TGTGCCAGCTCTCCCGGGACAGCGTACGAGCAGTACTTC.

V and J are TRBV25-1 and TRBJ2-5, with 7 positions matching TRBD2. This CDR3 has 16 amino acids. Unmatched junction bases numbered 9, after V lost 0 bases and J lost 5 bases. Germline V gene data show CDR1 as MGHDK and CDR2 as SYGVNS. Here the CDR3 DNA reads TGTGCCAGCAGTGAATATCGGACTAGATTTGTCGAGACCCAGTACTTC. It codes for CASSEYRTRFVETQYF. The entire variable domain, with the rest obtained from reference TRBV25-1 and TRBJ2-5, is as follows: EADIYQTPRYLVIGTGKKITLECSQTMGHDKMYWYQQDPGMELHLIHYSYGVNSTEKGDLSSESTVSRIRTEHFPLTLESARPSHTSQYLCASSEYRTRFVETQYFGPGTRLLVL.

The rearrangement joins TRBV9 to TRBJ2-7; the D gene is possibly TRBD2 (6 bases). This CDR3 contains 15 residues. Germline V gene sequence: CDR1 SGDLS, CDR2 YYNGEE. Trimming took off 0 bases at V and 4 bases at J, with 14 bases between the two ends. The CDR3 sequence is CASSVAGDIGYEQYF. The CDR3, as DNA: TGTGCCAGCAGCGTAGCGGGAGATATCGGTTACGAGCAGTACTTC.

This clone was seen once. The chain links TRBV19 to TRBJ2-1; 10 bases map to TRBD2. Germline V CDR1 and CDR2: LNHDA, SQIVND (reference sequence). The CDR3 spans 15 residues. J gave up 3 bases and V 5 bases, and 4 bases lay outside the gene matches. The CDR3 DNA reads TGTGCCAGTAGTCACGGACTAGCGGACTACAATGAGCAGTTCTTC. Translated: CASSHGLADYNEQFF.

The table lists this clone with many counts. The chain is built from TRBV5-4 and TRBJ2-7; TRBD1 matches 7 bases. CDR3 length: 14 amino acids. Germline CDR1 SGHNT, CDR2 YYREEE (reference sequence). V gave up 4 bases and J gave up 3 bases; unmatched junction bases: 7. CDR3 in DNA: TGTGCCAGCAGCGCACGTACAGGGGACTACGAGCAGTACTTC. The encoded protein is CASSARTGDYEQYF.

The J gene is TRBJ1-2, the V gene TRBV19; the match to TRBD1 covers 7 bases. V dropped 5 bases and J dropped 0; count of bases not matched to a gene: 9. The germline V gene has CDR1 LNHDA and CDR2 SQIVND (reference sequence). This CDR3 region has 16 residues. Here the CDR3 DNA reads TGTGCCAGTAGTTCCCGGGACAGAACAACTAACTATGGCTACACCTTC. Protein sequence: CASSSRDRTTNYGYTF.

This clone came up a few times. The V call is TRBV19, the J call TRBJ1-2; D not certain. The CDR3 is made up of 13 amino acids. Germline V gene data show CDR1 as LNHDA and CDR2 as SQIVND (reference sequence). Trimming took off 7 bases at V and 2 bases at J, with 11 bases between the two ends. In nucleotides, the CDR3 is TGTGCCAGTACCAGGACGGGGAACTATGGCTACACCTTC. Translated, it gives CASTRTGNYGYTF.